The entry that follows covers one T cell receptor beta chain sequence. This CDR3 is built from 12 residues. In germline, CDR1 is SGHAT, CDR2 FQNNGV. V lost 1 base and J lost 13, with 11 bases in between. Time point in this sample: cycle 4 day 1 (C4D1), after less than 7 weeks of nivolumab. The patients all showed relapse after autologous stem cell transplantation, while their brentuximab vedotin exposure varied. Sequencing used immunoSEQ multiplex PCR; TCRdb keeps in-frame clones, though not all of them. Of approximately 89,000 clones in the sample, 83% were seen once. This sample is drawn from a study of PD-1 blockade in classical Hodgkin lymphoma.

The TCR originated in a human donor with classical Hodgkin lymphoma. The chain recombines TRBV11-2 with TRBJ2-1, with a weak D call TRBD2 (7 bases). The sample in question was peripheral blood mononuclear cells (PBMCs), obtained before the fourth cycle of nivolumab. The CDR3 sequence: CASSLGGGNQFF. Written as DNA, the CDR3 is TGTGCCAGCAGCTTAGGCGGGGGCAATCAGTTCTTC. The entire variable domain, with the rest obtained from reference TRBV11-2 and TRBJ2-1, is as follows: EAGVAQSPRYKIIEKRQSVAFWCNPISGHATLYWYQQILGQGPKLLIQFQNNGVVDDSQLPKDRFSAERLKGVDSTLKIQPAKLEDSAVYLCASSLGGGNQFFGPGTRLTVL.